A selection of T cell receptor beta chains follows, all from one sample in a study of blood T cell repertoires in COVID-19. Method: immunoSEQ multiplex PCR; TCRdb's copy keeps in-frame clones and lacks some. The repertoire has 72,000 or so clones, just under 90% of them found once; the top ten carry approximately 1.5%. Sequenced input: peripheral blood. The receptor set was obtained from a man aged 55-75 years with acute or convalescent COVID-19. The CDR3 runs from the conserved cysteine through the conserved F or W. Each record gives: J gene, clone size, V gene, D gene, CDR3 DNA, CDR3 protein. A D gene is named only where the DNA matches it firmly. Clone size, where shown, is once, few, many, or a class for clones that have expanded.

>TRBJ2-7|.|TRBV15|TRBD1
TGTGCCACCAGCAAAAGGACAGGGATCTACGAGCAGTACTTC
CATSKRTGIYEQYF
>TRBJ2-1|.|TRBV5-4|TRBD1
TGTGCCAGCAGTTATCAGGGGGCCTACAATGAGCAGTTCTTC
CASSYQGAYNEQFF
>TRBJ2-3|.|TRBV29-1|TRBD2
TGCAGCGTTTCGGGACTAGTACCCCCAGATACGCAGTATTTT
CSVSGLVPPDTQYF
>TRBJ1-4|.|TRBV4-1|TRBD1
TGCGCCAGCAGCCAGGGTGACAGGGCAAATGAAAAACTGTTTTTT
CASSQGDRANEKLFF
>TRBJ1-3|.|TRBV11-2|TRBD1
TGTGCCAGCAGCCAACGACAGGGGGGGTATGGAAACACCATATATTTT
CASSQRQGGYGNTIYF
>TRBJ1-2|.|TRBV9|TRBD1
TGTGCCAGCAGCGAGGGCTATCGACAGGGCGATGGCTACACCTTC
CASSEGYRQGDGYTF
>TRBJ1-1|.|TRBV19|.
TGTGCCAGTAGTAGAACAATCACACAGACCGATCCTGAAGCTTTCTTT
CASSRTITQTDPEAFF
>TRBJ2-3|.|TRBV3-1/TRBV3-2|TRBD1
TGTGCCAGCAGCCCCCGAGACAGGGTCGGAGATACGCAGTATTTT
CASSPRDRVGDTQYF
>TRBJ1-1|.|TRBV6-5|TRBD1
TGTGCCAGCAGTTTCCGGGACAGGGCTGAAGCTTTCTTT
CASSFRDRAEAFF
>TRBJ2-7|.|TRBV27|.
TGTGCCAGCAGTCAGCAGGGGTACCGCTACGAGCAGTACTTC
CASSQQGYRYEQYF
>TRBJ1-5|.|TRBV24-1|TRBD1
TGTGCCACCAGTGGGACAGGGCCTCAGCCCCAGCATTTT
CATSGTGPQPQHF
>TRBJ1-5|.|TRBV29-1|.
TGCAGCGTCAGGGCGGGGGCGGATCAGCCCCAGCATTTT
CSVRAGADQPQHF
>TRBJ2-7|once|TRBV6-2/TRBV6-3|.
TGTGCCAGCAGTTACGGGGGGGCGGTGAACTACGAGCAGTACTTC
CASSYGGAVNYEQYF
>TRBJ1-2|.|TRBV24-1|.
TGTGCCACCAGTGATCACAGGGTAGGGCCGGAGGGCTACACCTTC
CATSDHRVGPEGYTF